This T cell receptor (beta chain) was sequenced in a study of PD-1 blockade in classical Hodgkin lymphoma. After autologous stem cell transplantation all patients relapsed, and prior brentuximab vedotin exposure differed between cohorts. The V gene end was trimmed by 1 base and the J gene end by 4 bases; junction bases not matched to a gene: 9. The CDR3 spans 17 residues. Germline loops: CDR1 WSHSY, CDR2 SAAADI. Clones were sequenced by immunoSEQ multiplex PCR, and TCRdb holds only the in-frame ones, with some missing. The profile shows 20,000 to 25,000 clones, about 80% of them singletons. The sample here was peripheral blood mononuclear cells (PBMCs), taken at baseline. The receptor was isolated from a human donor with classical Hodgkin lymphoma. The chain uses TRBV10-2 and TRBJ2-3; 9 positions agree with TRBD1. The CDR3 loop reads CASSEWGSGTGPDTQYF. The CDR3 bases are TGCGCCAGCAGTGAGTGGGGGTCGGGGACAGGGCCAGATACGCAGTATTTT.